This T cell receptor (beta chain) originates from a study of blood T cell repertoires in COVID-19. Turning to the study itself: PBMCs, B-cell-depleted T cells, or T cells were the source of the cDNA or gDNA that made up the material.

Using immunoSEQ multiplex PCR, the repertoire was profiled, and TCRdb retains in-frame clones only, with some absent. The sample includes about 120,000 clones, 70% to 90% of them seen just once. Per the germline V gene, CDR1 is SQVTM and CDR2 is ANQGSEA. Trimming removed 6 bases from V and 0 bases from J; junction bases left unmatched: 5. This CDR3 contains 14 residues. This chain links TRBV29-1 with TRBJ1-1; 9 bases are shared with TRBD1. The origin of this receptor is a man in his sixties with acute or convalescent COVID-19. Sequenced material: peripheral blood. CDR3 bases: TGCAGCGTCGGACAGGGGAACATGAACACTGAAGCTTTCTTT. Amino acids: CSVGQGNMNTEAFF.